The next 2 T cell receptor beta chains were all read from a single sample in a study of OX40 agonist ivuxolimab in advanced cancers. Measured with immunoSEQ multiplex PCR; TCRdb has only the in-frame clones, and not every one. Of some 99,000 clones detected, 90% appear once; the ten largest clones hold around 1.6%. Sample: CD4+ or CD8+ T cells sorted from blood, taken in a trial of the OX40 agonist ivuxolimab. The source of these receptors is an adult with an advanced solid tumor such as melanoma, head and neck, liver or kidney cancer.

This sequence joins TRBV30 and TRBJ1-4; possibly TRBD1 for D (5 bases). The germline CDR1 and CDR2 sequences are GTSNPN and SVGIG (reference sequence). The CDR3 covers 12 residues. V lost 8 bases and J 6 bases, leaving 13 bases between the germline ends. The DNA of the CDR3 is TGTGCCGGCGGGACGCGGGATGAAAAACTGTTTTTT. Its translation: CAGGTRDEKLFF. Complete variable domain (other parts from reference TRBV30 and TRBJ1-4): SQTIHQWPATLVQPVGSPLSLECTVEGTSNPNLYWYRQAAGRGLQLLFYSVGIGQISSEVPQNLSASRPQDRQFILSSKKLLLSDSGFYLCAGGTRDEKLFFGSGTQLSVL.

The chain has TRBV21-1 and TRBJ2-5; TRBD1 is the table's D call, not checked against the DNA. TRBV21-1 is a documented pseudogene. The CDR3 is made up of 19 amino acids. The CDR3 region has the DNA TGTGCCAGCAGCAAAGCGCCCGATAGTTCCCACAGGGTTATTAAGACCCAGTACTTC. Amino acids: CASSKAPDSSHRVIKTQYF.